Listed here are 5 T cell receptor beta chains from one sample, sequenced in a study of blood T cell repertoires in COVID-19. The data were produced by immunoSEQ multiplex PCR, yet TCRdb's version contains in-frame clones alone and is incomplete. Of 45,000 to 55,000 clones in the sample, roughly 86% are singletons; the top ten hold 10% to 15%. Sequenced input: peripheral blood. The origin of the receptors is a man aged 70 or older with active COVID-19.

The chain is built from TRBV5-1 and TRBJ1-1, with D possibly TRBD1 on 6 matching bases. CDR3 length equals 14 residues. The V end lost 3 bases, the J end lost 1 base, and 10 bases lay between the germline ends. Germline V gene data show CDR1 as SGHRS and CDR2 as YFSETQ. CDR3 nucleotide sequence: TGCGCCAGCAGCTCAGGACAGCCGAACACTGAAGCTTTCTTT. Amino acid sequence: CASSSGQPNTEAFF.

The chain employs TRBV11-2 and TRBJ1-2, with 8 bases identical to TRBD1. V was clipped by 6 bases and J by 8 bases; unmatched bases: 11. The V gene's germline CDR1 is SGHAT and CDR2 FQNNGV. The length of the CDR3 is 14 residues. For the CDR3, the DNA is TGTGCCAGCAGTCTTACCAGGGGGCCCGGCGGCTACACCTTC. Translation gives CASSLTRGPGGYTF.

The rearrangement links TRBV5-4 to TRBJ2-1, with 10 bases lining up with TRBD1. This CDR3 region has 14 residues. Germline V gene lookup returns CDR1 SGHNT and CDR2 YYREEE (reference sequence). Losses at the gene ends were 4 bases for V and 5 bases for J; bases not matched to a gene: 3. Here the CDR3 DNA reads TGTGCCAGCAGCGGGGGACAGGGGCACAATGAGCAGTTCTTC. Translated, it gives CASSGGQGHNEQFF. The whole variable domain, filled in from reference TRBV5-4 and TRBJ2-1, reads ETGVTQSPTHLIKTRGQQVTLRCSSQSGHNTVSWYQQALGQGPQFIFQYYREEENGRGNFPPRFSGLQFPNYSSELNVNALELDDSALYLCASSGGQGHNEQFFGPGTRLTVL.

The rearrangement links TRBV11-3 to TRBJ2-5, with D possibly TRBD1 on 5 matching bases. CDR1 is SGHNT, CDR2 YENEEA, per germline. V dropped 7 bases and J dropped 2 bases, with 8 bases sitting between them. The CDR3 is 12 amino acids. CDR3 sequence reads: CASMGPQETQYF. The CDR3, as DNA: TGTGCCAGCATGGGGCCGCAAGAGACCCAGTACTTC.

In DNA, the CDR3 is TGCGCCAGCAGCCTCGGGACTAGCGGGGGGCCGGAGACCCAGTACTTC. Amino acid sequence: CASSLGTSGGPETQYF. The genes are TRBV5-1 and TRBJ2-5; 15 nucleotides match TRBD2. Trimming removed 4 bases from V and 5 bases from J; junction bases left unmatched: 6. The CDR3 is 16 amino acids. Germline CDR1 reads SGHRS; CDR2 reads YFSETQ.